What follows are 8 T cell receptor beta chains derived from one specimen sequenced in a study of cytomegalovirus exposure and HLA in healthy donors. The study ran its PCR with 60 Vbeta and 13 Jbeta primers. The table came from immunoSEQ multiplex PCR; TCRdb's copy has only in-frame clones and leaves some out. This table has about 140,000 clones, almost 85% appearing once. The sequenced sample consisted of PBMCs. These receptors were taken from a woman aged 60 to 75 in good health and CMV-seropositive.

The V call is TRBV7-8, the J call TRBJ2-7; D is possibly TRBD1 (5 bases). The V end lost 5 bases, the J end lost 2 bases, and 7 bases lay between the germline ends. The CDR3 has 12 residues. The germline CDR1 and CDR2 sequences are SGHVS and FQNEAQ. CDR3 DNA: TGTGCCAGCAGCGCGACAGCCTACGAGCAGTACTTC. This codes for CASSATAYEQYF.

V and J are TRBV12-2 and TRBJ2-7; the DNA was not compared with TRBD1, the D call given in the table. TRBV12-2 is reported as a pseudogene. The CDR3 has 17 residues. CDR3 loop: CASRLVRRGQNVYEQYF. In DNA form, the CDR3 reads TGTGCAAGTCGCTTAGTAAGGAGGGGACAGAATGTCTACGAGCAGTACTTC.

The chain is built from TRBV10-3 and TRBJ2-7, with a tentative D call TRBD1 (5 bases). The length of the CDR3 is 17 residues. Trimming stripped 3 bases from V and 6 bases from J, with 24 bases between. Germline CDR1 reads ENHRY; CDR2 reads SYGVKD. As DNA, the CDR3 is TGTGCCATCAGTGACCCAGGGTCCGGGCCCACCTACCGCGAGCAGTACTTC. This translates into CAISDPGSGPTYREQYF.

V usage is TRBV19 and J usage is TRBJ1-5; 8 bases are shared with TRBD1. J gave up 5 bases and V 7 bases, and 10 bases lay outside the gene matches. The CDR3 is made up of 15 amino acids. Per germline, CDR1 LNHDA and CDR2 SQIVND (reference sequence). The CDR3 DNA is TGTGCCAGTATGACAGGGGACAGGAAATATCAGCCCCAGCATTTT. Its protein is CASMTGDRKYQPQHF.

The gene calls are TRBV28 and TRBJ2-1; 8 bases match TRBD2. This CDR3 has 15 residues. V shed 4 bases, J shed 4 bases, and the junction held 6 bases outside the gene matches. From germline, CDR1 is MDHEN and CDR2 SYDVKM. Here the CDR3 reads CASSSGGPYYNEQFF. The CDR3 DNA is TGTGCCAGCAGTTCGGGAGGGCCCTATTACAATGAGCAGTTCTTC.

This rearrangement joins TRBV4-2 to TRBJ2-2; no clear D. With 6 bases removed from V and 5 bases from J, the gap between germline ends came to 7 bases. The germline V gene encodes CDR1 LGHNA and CDR2 YNFKEQ. The CDR3 is made up of 12 amino acids. The CDR3 nucleotides read TGTGCCAGCAGTCTCCCGACCGGGGAGCTGTTTTTT. Its protein product is CASSLPTGELFF.

V gene TRBV7-9 combines with J gene TRBJ1-2, with unresolved D. The CDR3 consists of 13 residues. From germline, CDR1 is SEHNR and CDR2 FQNEAQ (reference sequence). V lost 3 bases, J lost 9 bases, and 14 bases lay in between. The CDR3 nucleotides are TGTGCCAGCAGCTTGGCCGGGTCTGAGAGCTACACCTTC. Its protein product is CASSLAGSESYTF.

V and J are TRBV28 and TRBJ1-2, with 10 bases fitting TRBD1. V trimming: 3 bases; J trimming: 9 bases; junction bases outside the gene matches: 4. The CDR3 runs 13 residues. Germline CDR1 reads MDHEN; CDR2 reads SYDVKM. DNA for the CDR3: TGTGCCAGCAGTTTGGGGACAGGGGCACGCTACACCTTC. The encoded protein is CASSLGTGARYTF.